The present TCR beta chain was sequenced within a study of blood T cell repertoires in COVID-19. The wider study: Researchers got acute and convalescent COVID-19 samples from the United States, Italy and Spain. In each case, the material was cDNA or gDNA derived from T cells, B-cell-depleted T cells, or PBMCs.

The method was immunoSEQ multiplex PCR; TCRdb's version includes in-frame clones alone and lacks a portion of them. This table holds 270,000 or so clones, about 88% found once. The CDR3 runs to 17 residues. Per the germline V gene, CDR1 is MDHEN and CDR2 is SYDVKM. V was pared by 3 bases and J by 4 bases, with 8 bases of the junction left unmatched. One Seattle source followed patients from active infection through their disease course. This receptor was taken from a human donor with COVID-19, enrolled during active disease. The donor label of this sample is uncertain. The rearrangement links TRBV28 to TRBJ1-4; 10 nucleotides line up with TRBD1. Sequencing used peripheral blood. CDR3 nucleotides: TGTGCCAGCAGTTTGCGAAGGACAGGGGGGTTTAATGAAAAACTGTTTTTT. Amino acid sequence: CASSLRRTGGFNEKLFF.